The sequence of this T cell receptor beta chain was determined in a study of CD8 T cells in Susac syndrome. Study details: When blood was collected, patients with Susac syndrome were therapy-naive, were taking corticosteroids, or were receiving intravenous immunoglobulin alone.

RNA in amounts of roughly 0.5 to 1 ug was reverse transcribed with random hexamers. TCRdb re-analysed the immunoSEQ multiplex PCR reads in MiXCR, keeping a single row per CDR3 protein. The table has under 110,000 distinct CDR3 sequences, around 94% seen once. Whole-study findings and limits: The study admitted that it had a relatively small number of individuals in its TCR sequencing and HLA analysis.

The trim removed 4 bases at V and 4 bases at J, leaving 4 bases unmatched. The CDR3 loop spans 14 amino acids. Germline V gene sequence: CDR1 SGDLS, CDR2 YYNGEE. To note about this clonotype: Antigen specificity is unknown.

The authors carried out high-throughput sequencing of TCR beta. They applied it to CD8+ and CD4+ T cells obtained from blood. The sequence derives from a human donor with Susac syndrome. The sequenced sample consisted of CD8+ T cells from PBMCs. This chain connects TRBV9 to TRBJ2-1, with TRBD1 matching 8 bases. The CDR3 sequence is CASSLRTGYNEQFF. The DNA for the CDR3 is TGTGCCAGCAGCCTACGGACAGGGTACAATGAGCAGTTCTTC.